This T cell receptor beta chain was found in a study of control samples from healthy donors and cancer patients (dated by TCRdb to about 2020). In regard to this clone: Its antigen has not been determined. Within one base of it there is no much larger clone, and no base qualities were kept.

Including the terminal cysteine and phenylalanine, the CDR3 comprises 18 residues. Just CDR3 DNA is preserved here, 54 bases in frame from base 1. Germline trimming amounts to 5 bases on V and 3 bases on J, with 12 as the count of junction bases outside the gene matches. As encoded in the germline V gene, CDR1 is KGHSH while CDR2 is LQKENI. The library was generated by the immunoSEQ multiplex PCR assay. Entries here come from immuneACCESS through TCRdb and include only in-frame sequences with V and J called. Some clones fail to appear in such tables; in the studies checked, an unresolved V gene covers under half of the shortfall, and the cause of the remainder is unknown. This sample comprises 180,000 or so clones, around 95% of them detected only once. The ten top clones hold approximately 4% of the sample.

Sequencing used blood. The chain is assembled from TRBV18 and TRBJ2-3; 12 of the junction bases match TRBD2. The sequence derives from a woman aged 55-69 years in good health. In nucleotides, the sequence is TGTGCCAGCTCAGGGGGACTAGCGGGCCGATTAGGAACAGATACGCAGTATTTT. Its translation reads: CASSGGLAGRLGTDTQYF.